The 3 T cell receptor beta chains reported below all come from one sample, sequenced in a study of T cell repertoires in aging, cancer and after chemotherapy. A mixed TRB-A/B primer pool amplified rearranged TRB by multiplex touch-down PCR. TCRdb processed the multiplex PCR reads anew with MiXCR; each CDR3 protein has one entry. The sample shows some 8,100 distinct CDR3 sequences, about 35% of them seen only once. Amplification of TCR beta used genomic DNA extracted from peripheral blood. The sequencing sample was made of blood. The source is a human donor in good health.

The rearrangement uses TRBV6-1 and TRBJ2-4; D is possibly TRBD1 (6 bases). This CDR3 has 16 residues. The germline V gene encodes CDR1 MNHNS and CDR2 SASEGT. V lost 5 bases to trimming and J lost 6 bases, with 20 bases between them. The CDR3 sequence is CASSFSSYREINIQYF. CDR3 sequence (DNA): TGTGCCAGCAGTTTCAGTTCCTACAGGGAGATAAACATTCAGTACTTC.

Only a few counts were recorded for this clonotype. The gene calls are TRBV5-4 and TRBJ1-6, with D possibly matching TRBD1 (5 bases). There are 14 residues in the CDR3. Germline CDR1 SGHNT, CDR2 YYREEE (reference sequence). V was pared by 4 bases and J by 11 bases, with 16 bases between. CDR3 region: CASSVPGWGTPLHF. DNA for the CDR3: TGTGCCAGCAGCGTGCCGGGCTGGGGGACACCCCTCCACTTT.

This chain connects TRBV6-4 to TRBJ2-4; D is unresolved. V lost 3 bases, J lost 6 bases, and 15 bases lay in between. The germline gives CDR1 MRHNA, CDR2 SNTAGT. This CDR3 spans 15 amino acids. CDR3 loop: CASSEPGQGGNIQYF. CDR3 nucleotide sequence: TGTGCCAGCAGTGAACCCGGCCAAGGCGGAAACATTCAGTACTTC.